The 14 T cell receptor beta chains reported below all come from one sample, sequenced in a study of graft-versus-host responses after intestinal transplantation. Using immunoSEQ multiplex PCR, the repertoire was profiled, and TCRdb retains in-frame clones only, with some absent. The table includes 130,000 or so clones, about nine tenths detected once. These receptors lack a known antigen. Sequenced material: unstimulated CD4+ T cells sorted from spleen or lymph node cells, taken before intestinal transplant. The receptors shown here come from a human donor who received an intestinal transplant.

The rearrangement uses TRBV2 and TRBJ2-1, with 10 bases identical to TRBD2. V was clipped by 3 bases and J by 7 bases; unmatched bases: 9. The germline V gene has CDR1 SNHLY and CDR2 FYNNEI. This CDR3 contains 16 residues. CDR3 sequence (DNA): TGTGCCAGCAGTGATCCGAGTGGACTAGCGGAAAATGAGCAGTTCTTC. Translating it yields CASSDPSGLAENEQFF.

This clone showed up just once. Here the CDR3 DNA reads TGTGCCAGCAGTTCAGGACGAATAACCTATGGCTACACCTTC. Amino acids: CASSSGRITYGYTF. The gene calls are TRBV28 and TRBJ1-2; D ambiguous. The CDR3 runs 14 residues. From germline, CDR1 is MDHEN and CDR2 SYDVKM. Deletions cut 4 bases from V and 4 bases from J, with 13 bases between.

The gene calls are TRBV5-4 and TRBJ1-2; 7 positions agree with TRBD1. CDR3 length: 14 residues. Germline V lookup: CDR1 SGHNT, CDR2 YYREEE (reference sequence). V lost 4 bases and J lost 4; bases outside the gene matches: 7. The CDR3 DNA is TGTGCCAGCAGCCGGGACAGAGAAAGCTATGGCTACACCTTC. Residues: CASSRDRESYGYTF.

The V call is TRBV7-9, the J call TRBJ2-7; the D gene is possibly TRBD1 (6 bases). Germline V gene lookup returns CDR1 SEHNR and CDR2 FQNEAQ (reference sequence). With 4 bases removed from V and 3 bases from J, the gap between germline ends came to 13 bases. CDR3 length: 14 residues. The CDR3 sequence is CASSSRGHFYEQYF. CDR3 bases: TGTGCCAGCAGCTCCAGGGGTCACTTCTACGAGCAGTACTTC.

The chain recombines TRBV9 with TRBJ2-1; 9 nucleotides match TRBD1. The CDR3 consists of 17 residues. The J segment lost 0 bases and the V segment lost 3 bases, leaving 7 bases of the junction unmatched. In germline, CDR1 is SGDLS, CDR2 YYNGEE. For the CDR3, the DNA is TGTGCCAGCAGCGGACCTACAGGGGGCCTCTCCTACAATGAGCAGTTCTTC. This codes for CASSGPTGGLSYNEQFF. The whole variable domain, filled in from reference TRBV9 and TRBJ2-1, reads DSGVTQTPKHLITATGQRVTLRCSPRSGDLSVYWYQQSLDQGLQFLIQYYNGEERAKGNILERFSAQQFPDLHSELNLSSLELGDSALYFCASSGPTGGLSYNEQFFGPGTRLTVL.

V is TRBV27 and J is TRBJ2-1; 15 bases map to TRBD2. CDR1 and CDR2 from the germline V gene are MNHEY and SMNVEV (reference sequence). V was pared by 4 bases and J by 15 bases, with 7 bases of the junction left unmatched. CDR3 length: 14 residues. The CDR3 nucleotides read TGTGCCAGCAGTTCGGGACTAGCGGGAGGAAACTTGTTCTTC. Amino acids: CASSSGLAGGNLFF.

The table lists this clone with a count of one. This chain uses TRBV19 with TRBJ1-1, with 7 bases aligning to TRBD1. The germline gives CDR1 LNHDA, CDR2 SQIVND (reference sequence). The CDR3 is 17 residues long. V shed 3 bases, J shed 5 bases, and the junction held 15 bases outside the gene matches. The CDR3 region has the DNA TGTGCCAGTAGTATGTCTAAAACGAACAGGGGAGATACTGAAGCTTTCTTT. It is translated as CASSMSKTNRGDTEAFF. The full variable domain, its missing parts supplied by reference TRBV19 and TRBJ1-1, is DGGITQSPKYLFRKEGQNVTLSCEQNLNHDAMYWYRQDPGQGLRLIYYSQIVNDFQKGDIAEGYSVSREKKESFPLTVTSAQKNPTAFYLCASSMSKTNRGDTEAFFGQGTRLTVV.

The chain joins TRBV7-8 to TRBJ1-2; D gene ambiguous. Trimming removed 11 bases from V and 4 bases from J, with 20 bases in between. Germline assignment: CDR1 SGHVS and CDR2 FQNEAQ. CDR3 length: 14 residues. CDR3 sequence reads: CARKLLDCCYGYTF. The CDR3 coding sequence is TGTGCCCGCAAACTCTTAGACTGCTGCTATGGCTACACCTTC.

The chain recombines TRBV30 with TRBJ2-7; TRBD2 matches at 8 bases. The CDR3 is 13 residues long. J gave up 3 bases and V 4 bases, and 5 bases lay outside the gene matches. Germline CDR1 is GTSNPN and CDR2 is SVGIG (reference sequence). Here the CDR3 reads CAWTPGGVYEQYF. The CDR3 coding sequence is TGTGCCTGGACCCCGGGGGGGGTCTACGAGCAGTACTTC.

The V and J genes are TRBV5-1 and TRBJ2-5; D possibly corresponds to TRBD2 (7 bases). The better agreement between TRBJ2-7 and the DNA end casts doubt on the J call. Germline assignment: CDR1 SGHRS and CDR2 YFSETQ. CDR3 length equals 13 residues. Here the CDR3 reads CASTYGGGAEQYF. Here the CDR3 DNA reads TGCGCCAGCACCTACGGTGGGGGGGCCGAGCAGTACTTC.

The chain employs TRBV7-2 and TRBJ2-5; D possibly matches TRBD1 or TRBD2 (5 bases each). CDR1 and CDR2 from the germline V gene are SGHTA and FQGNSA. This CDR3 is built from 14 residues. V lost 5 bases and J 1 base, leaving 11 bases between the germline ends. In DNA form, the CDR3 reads TGTGCCAGCAGCCTCTCTGGGGGCCAAGAGACCCAGTACTTC. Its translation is CASSLSGGQETQYF.

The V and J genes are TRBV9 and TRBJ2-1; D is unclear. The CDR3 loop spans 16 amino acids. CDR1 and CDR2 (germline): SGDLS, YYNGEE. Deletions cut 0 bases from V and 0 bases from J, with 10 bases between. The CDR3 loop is CASSVGSRSSYNEQFF. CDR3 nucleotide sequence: TGTGCCAGCAGCGTAGGAAGCCGAAGCTCCTACAATGAGCAGTTCTTC.

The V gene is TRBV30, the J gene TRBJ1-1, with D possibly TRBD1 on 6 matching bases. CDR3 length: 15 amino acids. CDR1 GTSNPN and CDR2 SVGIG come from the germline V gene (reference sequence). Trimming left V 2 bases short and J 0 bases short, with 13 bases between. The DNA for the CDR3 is TGTGCCTGGAGTTTCAGGGGCCCTTTGAACACTGAAGCTTTCTTT. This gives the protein CAWSFRGPLNTEAFF.

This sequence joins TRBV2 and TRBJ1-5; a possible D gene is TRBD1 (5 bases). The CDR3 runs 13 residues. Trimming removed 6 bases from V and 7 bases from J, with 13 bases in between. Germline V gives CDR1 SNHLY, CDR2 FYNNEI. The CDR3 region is CASSRQQRQPQHF. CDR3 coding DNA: TGTGCCAGCAGCCGACAGCAACGGCAGCCCCAGCATTTT.